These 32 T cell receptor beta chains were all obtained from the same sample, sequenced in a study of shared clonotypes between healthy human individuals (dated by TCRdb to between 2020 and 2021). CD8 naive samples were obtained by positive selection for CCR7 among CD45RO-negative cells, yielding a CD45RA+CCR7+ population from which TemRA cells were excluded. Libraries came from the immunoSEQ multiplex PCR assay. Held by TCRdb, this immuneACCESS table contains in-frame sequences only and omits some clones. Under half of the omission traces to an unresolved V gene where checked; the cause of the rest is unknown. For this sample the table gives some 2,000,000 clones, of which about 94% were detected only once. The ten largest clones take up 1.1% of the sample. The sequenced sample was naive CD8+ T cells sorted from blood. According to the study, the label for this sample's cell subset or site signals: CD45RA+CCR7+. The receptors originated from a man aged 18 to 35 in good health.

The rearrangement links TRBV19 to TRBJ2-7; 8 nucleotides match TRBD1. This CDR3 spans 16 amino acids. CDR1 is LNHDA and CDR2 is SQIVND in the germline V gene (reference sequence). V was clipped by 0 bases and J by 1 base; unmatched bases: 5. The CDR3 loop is CASSIDHRGSSYEQYF. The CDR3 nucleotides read TGTGCCAGTAGTATAGATCACAGGGGGTCATCCTACGAGCAGTACTTC.

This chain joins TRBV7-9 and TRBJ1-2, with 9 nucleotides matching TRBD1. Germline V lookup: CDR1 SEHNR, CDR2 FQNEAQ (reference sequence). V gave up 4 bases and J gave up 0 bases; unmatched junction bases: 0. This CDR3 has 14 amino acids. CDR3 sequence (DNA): TGTGCCAGCAGCTGGACAGGGGCTAACTATGGCTACACCTTC. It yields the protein CASSWTGANYGYTF.

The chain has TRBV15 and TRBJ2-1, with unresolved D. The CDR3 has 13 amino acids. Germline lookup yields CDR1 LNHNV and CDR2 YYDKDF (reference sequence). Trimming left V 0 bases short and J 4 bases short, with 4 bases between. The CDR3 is CATSRERYNEQFF. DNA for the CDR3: TGTGCCACCAGCAGAGAGAGGTACAATGAGCAGTTCTTC. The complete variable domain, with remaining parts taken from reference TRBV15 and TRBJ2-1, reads DAMVIQNPRYQVTQFGKPVTLSCSQTLNHNVMYWYQQKSSQAPKLLFHYYDKDFNNEADTPDNFQSRRPNTSFCFLDIRSPGLGDTAMYLCATSRERYNEQFFGPGTRLTVL.

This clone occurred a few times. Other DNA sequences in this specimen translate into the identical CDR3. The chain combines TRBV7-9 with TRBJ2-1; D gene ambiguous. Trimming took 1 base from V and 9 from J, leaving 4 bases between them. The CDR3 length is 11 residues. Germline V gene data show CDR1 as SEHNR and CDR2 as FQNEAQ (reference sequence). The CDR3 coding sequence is TGTGCCAGCAGCTTAGAGGGTGAGCAGTTCTTC. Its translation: CASSLEGEQFF.

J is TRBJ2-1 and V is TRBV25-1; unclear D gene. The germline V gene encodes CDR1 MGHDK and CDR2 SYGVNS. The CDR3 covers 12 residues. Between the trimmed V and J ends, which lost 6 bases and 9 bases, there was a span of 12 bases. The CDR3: CASSFPRSEQFF. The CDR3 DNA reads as TGTGCCAGCAGCTTCCCTAGGAGTGAGCAGTTCTTC.

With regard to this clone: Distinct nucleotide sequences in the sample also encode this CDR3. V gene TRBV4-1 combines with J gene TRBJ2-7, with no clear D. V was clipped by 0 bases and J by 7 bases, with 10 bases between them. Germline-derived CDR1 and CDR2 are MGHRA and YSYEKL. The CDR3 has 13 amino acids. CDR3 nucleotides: TGCGCCAGCAGCCAAGATCCTGGTCGGGAGCAGTACTTC. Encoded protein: CASSQDPGREQYF.

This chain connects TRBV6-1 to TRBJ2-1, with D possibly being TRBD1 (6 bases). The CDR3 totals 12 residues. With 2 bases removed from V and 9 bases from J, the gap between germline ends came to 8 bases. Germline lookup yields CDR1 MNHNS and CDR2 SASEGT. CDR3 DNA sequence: TGTGCCAGCAGTGAAACAGGGATTGAGCAGTTCTTC. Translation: CASSETGIEQFF.

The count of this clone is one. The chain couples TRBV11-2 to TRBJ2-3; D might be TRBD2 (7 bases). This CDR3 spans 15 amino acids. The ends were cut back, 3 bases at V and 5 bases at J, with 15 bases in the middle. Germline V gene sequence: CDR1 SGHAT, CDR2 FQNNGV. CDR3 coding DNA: TGTGCCAGCAGCTTTTGGGGGGGCCAAGGAGATACGCAGTATTTT. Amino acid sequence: CASSFWGGQGDTQYF.

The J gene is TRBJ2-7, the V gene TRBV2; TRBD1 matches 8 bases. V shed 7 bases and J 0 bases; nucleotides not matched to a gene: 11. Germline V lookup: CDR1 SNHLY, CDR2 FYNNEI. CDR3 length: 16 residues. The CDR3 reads CASNFDRGGFSYEQYF. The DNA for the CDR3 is TGTGCCAGCAACTTCGACAGGGGAGGTTTCTCCTACGAGCAGTACTTC.

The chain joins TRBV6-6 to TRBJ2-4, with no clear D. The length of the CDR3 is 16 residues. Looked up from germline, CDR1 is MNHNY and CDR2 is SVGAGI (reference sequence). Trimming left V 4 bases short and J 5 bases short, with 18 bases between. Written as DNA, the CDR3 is TGTGCCAGCAGTTTCACTGCCAGGTTTCAGGAAAACATTCAGTACTTC. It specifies CASSFTARFQENIQYF.

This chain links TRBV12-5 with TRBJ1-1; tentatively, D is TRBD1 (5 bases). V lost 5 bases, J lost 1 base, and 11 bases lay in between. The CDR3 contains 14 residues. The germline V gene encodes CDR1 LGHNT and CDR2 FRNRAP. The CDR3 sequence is CASGLGLQNTEAFF. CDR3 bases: TGTGCTAGTGGTCTGGGACTCCAGAACACTGAAGCTTTCTTT. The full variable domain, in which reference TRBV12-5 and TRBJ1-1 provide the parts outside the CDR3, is DARVTQTPRHKVTEMGQEVTMRCQPILGHNTVFWYRQTMMQGLELLAYFRNRAPLDDSGMPKDRFSAEMPDATLATLKIQPSEPRDSAVYFCASGLGLQNTEAFFGQGTRLTVV.

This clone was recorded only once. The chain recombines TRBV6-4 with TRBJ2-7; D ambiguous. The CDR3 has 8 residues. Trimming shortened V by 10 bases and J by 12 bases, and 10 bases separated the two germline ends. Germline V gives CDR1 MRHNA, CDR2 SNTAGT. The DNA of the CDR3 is TGTGCCACCCGGTTCGGGTACTTC. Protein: CATRFGYF.

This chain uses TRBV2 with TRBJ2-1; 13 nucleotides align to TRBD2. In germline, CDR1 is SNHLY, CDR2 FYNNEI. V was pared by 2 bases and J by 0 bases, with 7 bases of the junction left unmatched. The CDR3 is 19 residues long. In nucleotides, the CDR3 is TGTGCCAGCAGTGAAAGACTAGCGGGAGGAATTAGCTCCTACAATGAGCAGTTCTTC. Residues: CASSERLAGGISSYNEQFF.

The CDR3 nucleotides are TGTGCCAGCAGTGAGGGACTAGGGAGCACAGATACGCAGTATTTT. Its translation: CASSEGLGSTDTQYF. The chain employs TRBV6-1 and TRBJ2-3, with 8 bases that match TRBD2. Germline CDR1 and CDR2: MNHNS and SASEGT. Germline trimming cut 3 bases from V and 0 bases from J; bases unmatched to any gene: 2. The CDR3 length is 15 residues.

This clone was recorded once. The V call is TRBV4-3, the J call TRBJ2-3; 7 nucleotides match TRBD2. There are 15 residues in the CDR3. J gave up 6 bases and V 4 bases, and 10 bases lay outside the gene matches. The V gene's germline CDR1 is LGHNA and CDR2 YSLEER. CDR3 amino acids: CASSPLWEGDDTQYF. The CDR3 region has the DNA TGCGCCAGCAGCCCTCTTTGGGAGGGCGATGATACGCAGTATTTT.

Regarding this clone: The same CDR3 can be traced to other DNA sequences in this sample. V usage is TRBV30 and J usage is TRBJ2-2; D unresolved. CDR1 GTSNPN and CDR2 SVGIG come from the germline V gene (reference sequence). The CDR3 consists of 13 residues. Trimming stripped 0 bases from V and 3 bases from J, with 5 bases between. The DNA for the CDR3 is TGTGCCTGGAGTGTAATGGACACCGGGGAGCTGTTTTTT. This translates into CAWSVMDTGELFF.

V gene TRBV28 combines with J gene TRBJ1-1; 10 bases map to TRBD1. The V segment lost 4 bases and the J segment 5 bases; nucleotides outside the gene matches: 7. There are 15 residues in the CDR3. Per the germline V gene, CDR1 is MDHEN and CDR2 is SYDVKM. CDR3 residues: CASSSPGQGETEAFF. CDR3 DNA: TGTGCCAGCAGTTCTCCCGGACAGGGGGAAACTGAAGCTTTCTTT.

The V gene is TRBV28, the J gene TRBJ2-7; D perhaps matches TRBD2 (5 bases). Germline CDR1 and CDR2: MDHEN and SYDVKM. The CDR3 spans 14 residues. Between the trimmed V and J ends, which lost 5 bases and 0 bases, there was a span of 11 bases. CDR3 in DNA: TGTGCCAGCAGTGATACTGGGAGCTCCTACGAGCAGTACTTC. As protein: CASSDTGSSYEQYF.

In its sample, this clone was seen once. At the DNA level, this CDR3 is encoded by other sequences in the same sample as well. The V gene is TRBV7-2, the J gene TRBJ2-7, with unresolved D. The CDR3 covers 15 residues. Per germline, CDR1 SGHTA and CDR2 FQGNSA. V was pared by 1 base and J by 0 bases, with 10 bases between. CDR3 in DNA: TGTGCCAGCAGCTTAGGTGGTGCTAGCTCCTACGAGCAGTACTTC. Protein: CASSLGGASSYEQYF.

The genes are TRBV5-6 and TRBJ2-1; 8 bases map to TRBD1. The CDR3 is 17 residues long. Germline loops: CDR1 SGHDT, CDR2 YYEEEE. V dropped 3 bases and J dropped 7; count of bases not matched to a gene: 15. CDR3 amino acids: CASSSGQGRSHFNEQFF. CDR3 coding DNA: TGTGCCAGCAGCTCAGGACAGGGCCGTTCCCATTTTAATGAGCAGTTCTTC.

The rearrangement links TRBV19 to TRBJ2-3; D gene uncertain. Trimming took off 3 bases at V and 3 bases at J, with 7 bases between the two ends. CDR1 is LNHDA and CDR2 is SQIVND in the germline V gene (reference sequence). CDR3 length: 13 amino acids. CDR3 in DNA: TGTGCCAGTAGTATGTCGGAAACAGATACGCAGTATTTT. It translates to CASSMSETDTQYF.

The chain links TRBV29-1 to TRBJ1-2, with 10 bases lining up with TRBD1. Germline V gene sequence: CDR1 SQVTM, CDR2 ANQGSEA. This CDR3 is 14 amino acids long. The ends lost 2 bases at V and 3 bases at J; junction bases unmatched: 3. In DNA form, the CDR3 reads TGCAGCGTTGAAATGGACAGGGGGGACTATGGCTACACCTTC. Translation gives CSVEMDRGDYGYTF.

The CDR3 is CASSFGTDTGELFF. In DNA, the CDR3 is TGTGCCAGCAGTTTCGGGACGGACACCGGGGAGCTGTTTTTT. The chain combines TRBV28 with TRBJ2-2, with D perhaps being TRBD1 or TRBD2 (5 bases each). CDR1 and CDR2 from the germline V gene are MDHEN and SYDVKM. This CDR3 region has 14 residues. V lost 3 bases, J lost 3 bases, and 8 bases lay in between. Looking up the rest from reference TRBV28 and TRBJ2-2 gives the full variable domain: DVKVTQSSRYLVKRTGEKVFLECVQDMDHENMFWYRQDPGLGLRLIYFSYDVKMKEKGDIPEGYSVSREKKERFSLILESASTNQTSMYLCASSFGTDTGELFFGEGSRLTVL.

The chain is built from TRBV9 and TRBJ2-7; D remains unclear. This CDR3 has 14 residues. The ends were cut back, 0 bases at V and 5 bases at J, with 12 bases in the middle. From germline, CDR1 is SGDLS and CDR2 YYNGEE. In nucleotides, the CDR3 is TGTGCCAGCAGCGTAGTGGAGCAGAGCCACGAGCAGTACTTC. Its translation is CASSVVEQSHEQYF.

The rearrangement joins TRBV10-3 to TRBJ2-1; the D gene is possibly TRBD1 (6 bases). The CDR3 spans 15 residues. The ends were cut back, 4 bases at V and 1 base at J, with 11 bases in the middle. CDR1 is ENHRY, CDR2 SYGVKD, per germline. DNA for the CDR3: TGTGCCATCAGTGCCCCCGACAGGTCCTACAATGAGCAGTTCTTC. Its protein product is CAISAPDRSYNEQFF.

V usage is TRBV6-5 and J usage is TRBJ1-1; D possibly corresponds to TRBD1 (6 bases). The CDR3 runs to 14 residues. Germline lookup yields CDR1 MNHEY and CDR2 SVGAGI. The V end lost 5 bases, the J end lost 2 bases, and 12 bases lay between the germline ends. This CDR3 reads CASSPGQFNTEAFF. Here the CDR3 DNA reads TGTGCCAGCAGTCCCGGACAGTTCAACACTGAAGCTTTCTTT.

For the CDR3, the DNA is TGTGCCAGCAGTCCCGGGACAGGGGTATATAGCAATCAGCCCCAGCATTTT. Translating it yields CASSPGTGVYSNQPQHF. The chain recombines TRBV27 with TRBJ1-5, with TRBD1 identical over 10 bases. J gave up 0 bases and V 5 bases, and 7 bases lay outside the gene matches. The CDR3 has 17 amino acids. Germline-derived CDR1 and CDR2 are MNHEY and SMNVEV (reference sequence).

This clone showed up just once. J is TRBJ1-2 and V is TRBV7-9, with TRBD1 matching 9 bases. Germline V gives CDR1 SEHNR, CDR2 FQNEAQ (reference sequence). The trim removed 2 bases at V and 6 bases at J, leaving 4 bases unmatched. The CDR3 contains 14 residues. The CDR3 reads CASSLRDRDNGYTF. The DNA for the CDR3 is TGTGCCAGCAGCTTAAGGGACAGGGATAATGGCTACACCTTC.

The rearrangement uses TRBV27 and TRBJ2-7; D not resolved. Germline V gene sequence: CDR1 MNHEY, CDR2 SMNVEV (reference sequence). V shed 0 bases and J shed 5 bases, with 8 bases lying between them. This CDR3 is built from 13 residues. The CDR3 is CASSLSPNHEQYF. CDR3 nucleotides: TGTGCCAGCAGTTTATCACCGAACCACGAGCAGTACTTC.

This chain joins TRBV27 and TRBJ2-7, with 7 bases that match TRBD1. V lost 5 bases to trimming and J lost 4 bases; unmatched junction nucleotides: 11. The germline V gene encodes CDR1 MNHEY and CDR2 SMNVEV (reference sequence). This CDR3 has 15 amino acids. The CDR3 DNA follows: TGTGCCAGCAGTCCGACAGGGAGAGGGGATTACGAGCAGTACTTC. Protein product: CASSPTGRGDYEQYF.

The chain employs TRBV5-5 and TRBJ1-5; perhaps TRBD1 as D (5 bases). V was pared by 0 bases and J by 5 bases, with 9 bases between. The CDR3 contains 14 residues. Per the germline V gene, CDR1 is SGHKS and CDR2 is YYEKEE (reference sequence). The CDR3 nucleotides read TGTGCCAGCAGCTTGGGTCAGGGCCATCAGCCCCAGCATTTT. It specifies CASSLGQGHQPQHF.

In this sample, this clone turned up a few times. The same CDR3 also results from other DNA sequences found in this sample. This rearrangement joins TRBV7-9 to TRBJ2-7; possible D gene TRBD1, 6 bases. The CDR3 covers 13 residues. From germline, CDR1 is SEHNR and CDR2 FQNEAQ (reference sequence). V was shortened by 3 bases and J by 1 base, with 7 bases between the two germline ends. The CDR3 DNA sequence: TGTGCCAGCAGCTTGGACAGTTCCTACGAGCAGTACTTC. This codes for CASSLDSSYEQYF.